The 28 T cell receptor beta chains given below trace back to one sample, sequenced in a study of blood T cell repertoires in COVID-19. The protocol was immunoSEQ multiplex PCR, while the TCRdb copy is restricted to in-frame clones and leaves out a portion. There are about 87,000 clones in the sample; around 75% occur only once, and roughly 4.2% lies in the top ten. What was sequenced was peripheral blood. The receptors derive from a woman in her 50s with acute or convalescent COVID-19.

The genes are TRBV28 and TRBJ1-6, with no clear D. The germline gives CDR1 MDHEN, CDR2 SYDVKM. V lost 11 bases and J lost 8, with 19 bases in between. This CDR3 region has 14 residues. CDR3 amino acids: CAGQTRRPDSPLHF. For the CDR3, the DNA is TGTGCCGGTCAAACTCGGCGGCCCGATTCACCCCTCCACTTT.

CDR3 nucleotides: TGCGCCAGCAGCTTGCAGGCTCGCCAAGAGACCCAGTACTTC. This codes for CASSLQARQETQYF. The V gene is TRBV5-1, the J gene TRBJ2-5; D is unresolved. This CDR3 is 14 amino acids long. V was shortened by 1 base and J by 1 base, with 8 bases between the two germline ends. Looked up from germline, CDR1 is SGHRS and CDR2 is YFSETQ.

This clone was seen a few times. The chain has TRBV13 and TRBJ2-7; D is possibly TRBD1 (6 bases). The CDR3 runs to 14 residues. Germline V lookup: CDR1 PRHDT, CDR2 FYEKMQ (reference sequence). Trimming shortened V by 3 bases and J by 0 bases, and 9 bases separated the two germline ends. The CDR3 sequence is CASSLDRYSYEQYF. The CDR3 nucleotides read TGTGCCAGCAGCTTGGACAGATACTCCTACGAGCAGTACTTC.

The chain uses TRBV10-3 and TRBJ1-1; maybe TRBD1 (5 bases). Germline V gives CDR1 ENHRY, CDR2 SYGVKD. The V end lost 0 bases, the J end lost 2 bases, and 10 bases lay between the germline ends. This CDR3 comprises 15 residues. The CDR3 here is CAISESTQGNTEAFF. DNA for the CDR3: TGTGCCATCAGTGAGTCGACCCAGGGAAACACTGAAGCTTTCTTT.

V is TRBV10-3 and J is TRBJ1-2, with a possible D match to TRBD1 (6 bases). Germline CDR1 is ENHRY and CDR2 is SYGVKD. With 0 bases removed from V and 6 bases from J, the gap between germline ends came to 17 bases. The CDR3 is 16 residues long. The CDR3 is CAISESRDRIRDGYTF. The CDR3, as DNA: TGTGCCATCAGTGAGTCGAGAGACAGGATTCGGGATGGCTACACCTTC.

J is TRBJ1-3 and V is TRBV5-6; D is ambiguous. There are 16 residues in the CDR3. V lost 0 bases, J lost 0 bases, and 10 bases lay in between. Germline CDR1 and CDR2: SGHDT and YYEEEE. In DNA, the CDR3 is TGTGCCAGCAGCTTGGTGGCCGTACCCTCTGGAAACACCATATATTTT. This codes for CASSLVAVPSGNTIYF.

This clone appeared once. The chain combines TRBV28 with TRBJ2-7; 7 nucleotides agree with TRBD2. Germline CDR1 MDHEN, CDR2 SYDVKM. This CDR3 contains 18 residues. The V gene end was trimmed by 1 base and the J gene end by 3 bases; junction bases not matched to a gene: 15. The DNA for the CDR3 is TGTGCCAGCAGTTTATCGGCCGACTCTGCAGGGACTATCTACGAGCAGTACTTC. Its protein is CASSLSADSAGTIYEQYF.

The chain couples TRBV19 to TRBJ2-4; D perhaps matches TRBD2 (5 bases). This CDR3 has 16 amino acids. The V gene's germline CDR1 is LNHDA and CDR2 SQIVND (reference sequence). Trimming took off 4 bases at V and 3 bases at J, with 16 bases between the two ends. CDR3 sequence: CASSSSGSSFKNIQYF. CDR3 nucleotide sequence: TGTGCCAGTAGTAGCTCGGGGTCGTCTTTCAAAAACATTCAGTACTTC.

This sequence joins TRBV6-2 or TRBV6-3 and TRBJ1-1, with D hard to call. The CDR3 is 14 amino acids. Germline CDR1 and CDR2: MNHEY and SVGEGT. Trimming removed 5 bases from V and 2 bases from J, with 12 bases in between. As DNA, the CDR3 is TGTGCCAGCAGTCGCCTGGAGGGTAACACTGAAGCTTTCTTT. Residues: CASSRLEGNTEAFF.

The J gene is TRBJ2-1, the V gene TRBV7-9; D might be TRBD2 (5 bases). The germline CDR1 and CDR2 sequences are SEHNR and FQNEAQ (reference sequence). The V and J ends lost 4 bases and 4 bases respectively, with 23 bases between them. The length of the CDR3 is 18 residues. CDR3 nucleotides: TGTGCCAGCAGCTCCTGGGTGCCGGGAAGAAAGGAATACAATGAGCAGTTCTTC. It specifies CASSSWVPGRKEYNEQFF.

This clone has a single count. V is TRBV19 and J is TRBJ1-5; D perhaps matches TRBD1 (5 bases). Trimming left V 3 bases short and J 6 bases short, with 18 bases between. The CDR3 extends over 16 amino acids. Germline V gene sequence: CDR1 LNHDA, CDR2 SQIVND (reference sequence). For the CDR3, the DNA is TGTGCCAGTAGTATTGGCGCTTGGGGGGGAATTCAGCCCCAGCATTTT. As protein: CASSIGAWGGIQPQHF.

This chain links TRBV1 with TRBJ1-1; the table's D call of TRBD1 was not tested on the DNA. TRBV1 is termed a pseudogene. CDR3 length: 14 residues. The CDR3 bases are TGCACCAGCAGCCAAGACAGGGGGCTCACTGAAGCTTTCTTT. This sequence encodes CTSSQDRGLTEAFF.

The chain joins TRBV10-3 to TRBJ1-4, with D possibly TRBD1 on 5 matching bases. The germline CDR1 and CDR2 sequences are ENHRY and SYGVKD. This CDR3 has 16 amino acids. Trimming removed 4 bases at V and 6 bases at J, with 18 bases between. The CDR3 nucleotides are TGTGCCATCAGTGGAGTAGGACAACAAGCACATGAAAAACTGTTTTTT. Amino acids: CAISGVGQQAHEKLFF.

The V gene is TRBV11-2, the J gene TRBJ1-6, with 7 nucleotides matching TRBD1. Germline CDR1 is SGHAT and CDR2 is FQNNGV. The CDR3 covers 14 residues. V shed 1 base, J shed 6 bases, and the junction held 0 bases outside the gene matches. This CDR3 is CASSLGQGNSPLHF. CDR3 DNA sequence: TGTGCCAGCAGCTTAGGACAGGGTAATTCACCCCTCCACTTT.

The rearrangement joins TRBV28 to TRBJ1-4; 7 bases match TRBD1. Germline values: CDR1 MDHEN, CDR2 SYDVKM. Germline trimming cut 5 bases from V and 0 bases from J; bases unmatched to any gene: 15. The CDR3 length is 19 residues. The CDR3 coding sequence is TGTGCCAGCAGTACTCCTTCGGACAGGAATCTTGCAACTAATGAAAAACTGTTTTTT. It specifies CASSTPSDRNLATNEKLFF.

The V and J genes are TRBV6-5 and TRBJ1-1; no clear D. Germline V CDR1 and CDR2: MNHEY, SVGAGI. Trimming left V 7 bases short and J 1 base short, with 10 bases between. This CDR3 is built from 13 residues. The CDR3 coding sequence is TGTGCCAGCAACCTGGGAGGGAACACTGAAGCTTTCTTT. Protein: CASNLGGNTEAFF.

The chain combines TRBV6-2 or TRBV6-3 with TRBJ1-1, with D uncertain. Germline V gene lookup returns CDR1 MNHEY and CDR2 SVGEGT. The V gene lost 2 bases and the J gene lost 3 bases, with 10 bases spanning the gap. This CDR3 has 14 residues. The CDR3 DNA is TGTGCCAGCAGTTACAGCCCTATGGACACTGAAGCTTTCTTT. Translated, it gives CASSYSPMDTEAFF.

The table lists this clone with a few counts. The rearrangement links TRBV2 to TRBJ1-1, with D perhaps matching TRBD1 (5 bases). Germline lookup yields CDR1 SNHLY and CDR2 FYNNEI. V shed 2 bases and J shed 5 bases, with 12 bases lying between them. This CDR3 region has 14 residues. CDR3 sequence reads: CASSELGGKTEAFF. For the CDR3, the DNA is TGTGCCAGCAGTGAACTCGGGGGGAAGACTGAAGCTTTCTTT.

The rearrangement uses TRBV11-2 and TRBJ2-4; D not resolved. Germline CDR1 is SGHAT and CDR2 is FQNNGV. There are 12 residues in the CDR3. The V end lost 2 bases, the J end lost 8 bases, and 7 bases lay between the germline ends. The CDR3 region is CASSLNRDIQYF. In nucleotides, the CDR3 is TGTGCCAGCAGCTTAAATCGAGACATTCAGTACTTC.

This clone turned up a few times. The chain carries TRBV6-1 and TRBJ1-6, with D possibly matching TRBD1 (6 bases). Looked up from germline, CDR1 is MNHNS and CDR2 is SASEGT. The CDR3 has 14 amino acids. V gave up 3 bases and J gave up 9 bases, with 12 bases separating them. CDR3 sequence reads: CASSETQGISPLHF. As DNA, the CDR3 is TGTGCCAGCAGTGAGACACAGGGAATTTCACCCCTCCACTTT.

The chain couples TRBV6-1 to TRBJ1-4, with a possible D match to TRBD1 (6 bases). In germline, CDR1 is MNHNS, CDR2 SASEGT. V was pared by 2 bases and J by 16 bases, with 17 bases between. The CDR3 contains 13 residues. CDR3 loop: CASSERGWAYGFF. CDR3 DNA sequence: TGTGCCAGCAGTGAAAGGGGGTGGGCCTACGGGTTTTTT.

This chain's CDR3 is CASKGQGPRGYTF. CDR3 nucleotide sequence: TGTGCCAGTAAGGGTCAGGGGCCTCGAGGCTACACCTTC. The chain couples TRBV19 to TRBJ1-2, with D possibly matching TRBD1 (6 bases). Trimming removed 7 bases from V and 8 bases from J, with 17 bases in between. The CDR3 runs 13 residues. CDR1 LNHDA and CDR2 SQIVND come from the germline V gene (reference sequence).

V gene TRBV2 combines with J gene TRBJ1-1; D unresolved. V shed 4 bases and J shed 3 bases, with 15 bases lying between them. This CDR3 is 15 amino acids long. Germline CDR1 reads SNHLY; CDR2 reads FYNNEI. The CDR3 sequence is CASSVAGGFDTEAFF. The CDR3 coding sequence is TGTGCCAGCAGTGTAGCGGGAGGGTTTGACACTGAAGCTTTCTTT.

The chain is built from TRBV5-1 and TRBJ2-3; the match to TRBD1 covers 7 bases. J gave up 4 bases and V 5 bases, and 10 bases lay outside the gene matches. The CDR3 loop spans 15 amino acids. From germline, CDR1 is SGHRS and CDR2 YFSETQ. Written as DNA, the CDR3 is TGCGCCAGCAGTCGGCAGGGGGATAGAGCAGATACGCAGTATTTT. Protein sequence: CASSRQGDRADTQYF.

This clone was counted between two and nine times. The V gene is TRBV10-3, the J gene TRBJ1-2, with TRBD1 as a possible D gene (5 bases). The CDR3 contains 13 residues. V was shortened by 6 bases and J by 8 bases, with 16 bases between the two germline ends. Germline V gene sequence: CDR1 ENHRY, CDR2 SYGVKD. CDR3 DNA: TGTGCCATCAGCGGGTCGACCTCAGGGGGCTACACCTTC. It is translated as CAISGSTSGGYTF.

The chain joins TRBV5-5 to TRBJ2-1; tentative D call: TRBD1 (5 bases). This CDR3 comprises 18 residues. CDR1 is SGHKS and CDR2 is YYEKEE in the germline V gene (reference sequence). Deletions cut 3 bases from V and 0 bases from J, with 19 bases between. The CDR3 DNA reads as TGTGCCAGCAGCTCGGGCGTGGGGCAGTCGTTCTCCTACAATGAGCAGTTCTTC. Translated: CASSSGVGQSFSYNEQFF.

V gene TRBV6-6 combines with J gene TRBJ1-3; D call uncertain. The CDR3 is 14 residues long. Germline CDR1 MNHNY, CDR2 SVGAGI (reference sequence). Trimming stripped 4 bases from V and 8 bases from J, with 15 bases between. Here the CDR3 reads CASSSAMREHTIYF. CDR3 in DNA: TGTGCCAGCAGTTCCGCCATGCGGGAGCACACCATATATTTT.

The genes are TRBV7-9 and TRBJ1-4; 9 bases agree with TRBD1. The CDR3 is made up of 15 amino acids. With V trimmed by 0 bases and J by 10 bases, 6 bases remained unmatched. Germline V lookup: CDR1 SEHNR, CDR2 FQNEAQ (reference sequence). The CDR3 reads CASSLARDREGKLFF. CDR3 in DNA: TGTGCCAGCAGCTTAGCCCGGGACAGGGAGGGAAAACTGTTTTTT. Based on the CDR3 plus reference TRBV7-9 and TRBJ1-4, the full variable domain is DTGVSQNPRHKITKRGQNVTFRCDPISEHNRLYWYRQTLGQGPEFLTYFQNEAQLEKSRLLSDRFSAERPKGSFSTLEIQRTEQGDSAMYLCASSLARDREGKLFFGSGTQLSVL.